This note documents a single TCR beta chain sequence. CDR3 length: 17 amino acids. The V gene lost 3 bases and the J gene lost 0 bases, with 14 bases spanning the gap. The germline V gene encodes CDR1 MNHEY and CDR2 SMNVEV (reference sequence). Original analysis: Using reference gene primer amplification, nucleated cell counts were estimated. Profiling relied on immunoSEQ multiplex PCR, and the TCRdb table lists in-frame clones only, not all of them. The V and J calls and clone size are taken from that table; D and trimming were inferred from the DNA. The sample comprises 260,000 or so clones, approximately 81% of which are singletons, and 2% to 3% rests with the top ten. The data are from a study of blood T cell repertoires in COVID-19. As for the study in general: T cells, B-cell-depleted T cells, or PBMCs provided the cDNA or gDNA that served as material.

Ages ranged from roughly 18 to 95 years, with residence in about 23 US areas. Participants reported their clinical history, and cohort assignment relied on those reports. The sample was PBMCs or T cells enriched from blood (not recorded which). The sequence derives from a woman between 45 and 65 years old who had recovered from COVID-19. The chain carries TRBV27 and TRBJ2-2; TRBD2 might be the D (6 bases). The DNA for the CDR3 is TGTGCCAGCAGTTTTAGCGGCAGGGAGGCGAACACCGGGGAGCTGTTTTTT. Translation gives CASSFSGREANTGELFF.